One and the same sample provided the 15 T cell receptor beta chains below, sequenced in a study of CD8 T cells in Susac syndrome. With random hexamers, 0.5 to 1 ug RNA was reverse transcribed. TCRdb analysed the immunoSEQ multiplex PCR reads with MiXCR anew, one entry per CDR3 protein. The sample holds 65,000 to 75,000 distinct CDR3 sequences, 85% to 95% seen once. Sequences were obtained from CD8+ T cells from PBMCs. These receptors came from a human donor in good health.

The chain employs TRBV12-3 or TRBV12-4 and TRBJ2-5, with 8 bases matching TRBD2. V lost 3 bases and J lost 4; bases outside the gene matches: 10. The CDR3 consists of 16 residues. CDR3 amino acids: CASSFYLGTSAETQYF. CDR3 nucleotides: TGTGCCAGCAGTTTTTACCTCGGGACTAGTGCAGAGACCCAGTACTTC.

The rearrangement joins TRBV6-4 to TRBJ2-2, with D uncertain. The ends were cut back, 6 bases at V and 5 bases at J, with 4 bases in the middle. CDR1 and CDR2 from the germline V gene are MRHNA and SNTAGT. The CDR3 has 11 amino acids. The CDR3 sequence: CASRGTGELFF. CDR3 coding DNA: TGTGCCAGCAGGGGGACCGGGGAGCTGTTTTTT.

The rearrangement links TRBV3-1 to TRBJ2-6; D not certain. Trimming shortened V by 3 bases and J by 0 bases, and 6 bases separated the two germline ends. The CDR3 is made up of 15 amino acids. Germline V gene sequence: CDR1 LGHDT, CDR2 YNNKEL (reference sequence). The CDR3 is CASSHASSGANVLTF. In DNA form, the CDR3 reads TGTGCCAGCAGCCACGCGTCCTCTGGGGCCAACGTCCTGACTTTC.

The rearrangement uses TRBV7-9 and TRBJ1-6; no clear D gene. Deletions cut 9 bases from V and 8 bases from J, with 14 bases between. Germline V gene data show CDR1 as SEHNR and CDR2 as FQNEAQ (reference sequence). The CDR3 loop spans 13 amino acids. The CDR3, as DNA: TGTGCCAGGATCCCAGAGAGGGATTCACCCCTCCACTTT. Residues: CARIPERDSPLHF.

V is TRBV7-2 and J is TRBJ2-1; 12 positions agree with TRBD2. Germline V gene lookup returns CDR1 SGHTA and CDR2 FQGNSA. Trimming removed 5 bases from V and 8 bases from J; junction bases left unmatched: 10. The CDR3 is 16 residues long. In DNA form, the CDR3 reads TGTGCCAGCAGCCCTGATGGACTAGCGGGGACGGATGAGCAGTTCTTC. It encodes CASSPDGLAGTDEQFF. Together with reference TRBV7-2 and TRBJ2-1, the CDR3 gives the full variable domain: GAGVSQSPSNKVTEKGKDVELRCDPISGHTALYWYRQSLGQGLEFLIYFQGNSAPDKSGLPSDRFSAERTGGSVSTLTIQRTQQEDSAVYLCASSPDGLAGTDEQFFGPGTRLTVL.

The chain joins TRBV12-3 or TRBV12-4 to TRBJ2-7; D possibly matches TRBD1 or TRBD2 (5 bases each). This CDR3 spans 15 amino acids. Trimming removed 4 bases at V and 2 bases at J, with 15 bases between. The CDR3 region has the DNA TGTGCCAGCAGTTCTATAACCGGGACCCCCTACGAGCAGTACTTC. It translates to CASSSITGTPYEQYF.

This chain joins TRBV5-1 and TRBJ2-1, with D possibly being TRBD2 (5 bases). From germline, CDR1 is SGHRS and CDR2 YFSETQ. The CDR3 sequence is 17 residues long. The ends were cut back, 2 bases at V and 0 bases at J, with 15 bases in the middle. The CDR3 sequence: CASSFVPVGSSYNEQFF. CDR3 DNA: TGCGCCAGCAGCTTCGTTCCCGTGGGGAGCTCCTACAATGAGCAGTTCTTC. Variable domain in full (rest from reference TRBV5-1 and TRBJ2-1): KAGVTQTPRYLIKTRGQQVTLSCSPISGHRSVSWYQQTPGQGLQFLFEYFSETQRNKGNFPGRFSGRQFSNSRSEMNVSTLELGDSALYLCASSFVPVGSSYNEQFFGPGTRLTVL.

The chain recombines TRBV19 with TRBJ2-1; 12 bases are a match to TRBD2. V gave up 7 bases and J gave up 9 bases; unmatched junction bases: 10. Germline V gene lookup returns CDR1 LNHDA and CDR2 SQIVND (reference sequence). This CDR3 is built from 15 residues. CDR3 sequence reads: CASTPSGGAEGEQFF. In nucleotides, the CDR3 is TGTGCCAGTACCCCTAGCGGGGGGGCGGAGGGTGAGCAGTTCTTC.

The V call is TRBV29-1, the J call TRBJ1-2; TRBD1 aligns across 7 bases. Germline CDR1 reads SQVTM; CDR2 reads ANQGSEA. The CDR3 consists of 18 residues. Trimming at V came to 0 bases and at J to 0 bases, leaving 13 bases not matched to a gene. CDR3 in DNA: TGCAGCGTTGAAGATCGGGGGCCGACAGGGCTGGCTAACTATGGCTACACCTTC. This codes for CSVEDRGPTGLANYGYTF.

This clonotype was detected once. The chain links TRBV25-1 to TRBJ1-3, with 7 nucleotides matching TRBD1. Germline CDR1 is MGHDK and CDR2 is SYGVNS. The junction had 5 bases not matched to a gene; V was cut back by 3 bases and J by 0 bases. The CDR3 covers 16 residues. CDR3 in amino acids: CASSEMAGGSGNTIYF. DNA for the CDR3: TGTGCCAGCAGTGAGATGGCAGGGGGCTCTGGAAACACCATATATTTT.

The V call is TRBV27, the J call TRBJ2-4; 7 bases are a match to TRBD2. The CDR3 is 15 residues long. V was clipped by 5 bases and J by 5 bases; unmatched bases: 9. Germline assignment: CDR1 MNHEY and CDR2 SMNVEV (reference sequence). Here the CDR3 reads CASSPDVGGENIQYF. CDR3 in DNA: TGTGCCAGCAGTCCGGACGTGGGGGGGGAAAACATTCAGTACTTC.

This clonotype was seen just once. The gene calls are TRBV30 and TRBJ2-7; D remains unclear. Trimming left V 3 bases short and J 0 bases short, with 6 bases between. The CDR3 is made up of 12 amino acids. The germline gives CDR1 GTSNPN, CDR2 SVGIG (reference sequence). The CDR3, as DNA: TGTGCCTGGAGCCCGTCCTCCTACGAGCAGTACTTC. This codes for CAWSPSSYEQYF. The variable domain in full, completed from reference TRBV30 and TRBJ2-7, reads SQTIHQWPATLVQPVGSPLSLECTVEGTSNPNLYWYRQAAGRGLQLLFYSVGIGQISSEVPQNLSASRPQDRQFILSSKKLLLSDSGFYLCAWSPSSYEQYFGPGTRLTVT.

The chain links TRBV12-3 or TRBV12-4 to TRBJ1-2; 7 positions agree with TRBD1. The V gene end was trimmed by 7 bases and the J gene end by 7 bases; junction bases not matched to a gene: 6. The CDR3 contains 12 residues. CDR3 residues: CASTGTVSGYTF. Here the CDR3 DNA reads TGTGCCAGCACCGGGACAGTTAGTGGCTACACCTTC.

The V call is TRBV12-3 or TRBV12-4, the J call TRBJ2-1; 10 nucleotides agree with TRBD2. The CDR3 has 14 amino acids. Trimming cost V 5 bases and J 12 bases; bases outside gene matches: 10. CDR3 amino acids: CASSSSGGPPGQFF. Written as DNA, the CDR3 is TGTGCCAGCAGTAGTAGCGGGGGGCCGCCCGGGCAGTTCTTC.

The CDR3 DNA sequence: TGTGCCAGCAGCGAGTCAGTCGCCTACGAGCAGTACTTC. Translation gives CASSESVAYEQYF. The chain joins TRBV13 to TRBJ2-7; no firm D call. V lost 5 bases and J lost 2, with 10 bases in between. Germline CDR1 and CDR2: PRHDT and FYEKMQ (reference sequence). The CDR3 is 13 amino acids. Supplemented by reference TRBV13 and TRBJ2-7, the full variable domain reads AAGVIQSPRHLIKEKRETATLKCYPIPRHDTVYWYQQGPGQDPQFLISFYEKMQSDKGSIPDRFSAQQFSDYHSELNMSSLELGDSALYFCASSESVAYEQYFGPGTRLTVT.